The T cell receptor (beta chain) under discussion was sequenced for a study of blood T cell repertoires in COVID-19. The sample holds one count of this clone. Trimming took 4 bases from V and 0 from J, leaving 14 bases between them. CDR3 length equals 15 residues. Germline CDR1 and CDR2: SQVTM and ANQGSEA. Libraries were prepared by immunoSEQ multiplex PCR; TCRdb keeps only in-frame clonotypes and omits some of them. The data show fewer than 200,000 clones, about 90% seen once. V gene TRBV29-1 combines with J gene TRBJ2-3; D gene unclear. The TCR sequence derives from a man aged 30 to 45 with COVID-19, enrolled during active disease. The sample consisted of peripheral blood. The CDR3 reads CSVVARSRSTDTQYF. CDR3 nucleotides: TGCAGCGTTGTAGCTAGAAGCCGCAGCACAGATACGCAGTATTTT.